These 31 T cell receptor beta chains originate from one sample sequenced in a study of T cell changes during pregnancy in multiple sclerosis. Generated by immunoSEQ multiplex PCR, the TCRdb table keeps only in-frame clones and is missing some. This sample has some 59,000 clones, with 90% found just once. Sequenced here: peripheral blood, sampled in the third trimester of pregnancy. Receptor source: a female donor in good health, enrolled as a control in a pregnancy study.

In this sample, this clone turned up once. CDR3 residues: CASSWGQPGDEQYF. The CDR3 DNA sequence: TGTGCCAGCAGCTGGGGCCAGCCGGGGGACGAGCAGTACTTC. The chain is built from TRBV5-6 and TRBJ2-7; maybe TRBD2 (6 bases). Per germline, CDR1 SGHDT and CDR2 YYEEEE. V was pared by 3 bases and J by 5 bases, with 15 bases between. The CDR3 sequence is 14 residues long.

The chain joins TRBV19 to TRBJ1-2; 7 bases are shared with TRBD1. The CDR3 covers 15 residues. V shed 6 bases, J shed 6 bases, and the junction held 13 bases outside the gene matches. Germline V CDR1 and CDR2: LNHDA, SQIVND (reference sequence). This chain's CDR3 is CASSPTVGQRDGYTF. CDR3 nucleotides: TGTGCCAGTAGCCCAACGGTGGGACAGAGGGATGGCTACACCTTC.

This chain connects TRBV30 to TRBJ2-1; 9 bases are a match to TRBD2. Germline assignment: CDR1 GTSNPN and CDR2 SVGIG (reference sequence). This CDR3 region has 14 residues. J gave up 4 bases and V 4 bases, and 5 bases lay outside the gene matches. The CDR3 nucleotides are TGTGCCTGGATCTGGCGGGGGGGATACAATGAGCAGTTCTTC. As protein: CAWIWRGGYNEQFF.

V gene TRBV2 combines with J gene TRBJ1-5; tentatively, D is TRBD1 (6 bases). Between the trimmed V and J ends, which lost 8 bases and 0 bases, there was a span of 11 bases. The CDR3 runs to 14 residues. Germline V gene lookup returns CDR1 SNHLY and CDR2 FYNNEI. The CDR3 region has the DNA TGTGCCAGCTCACAGGGTTATAGCAATCAGCCCCAGCATTTT. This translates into CASSQGYSNQPQHF.

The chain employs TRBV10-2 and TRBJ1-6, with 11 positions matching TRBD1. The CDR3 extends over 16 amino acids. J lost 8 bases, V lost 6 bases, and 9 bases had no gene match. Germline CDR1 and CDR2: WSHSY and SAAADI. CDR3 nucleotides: TGCGCCAGCAGCCGGACAGGGGGCTTTGGTGATTCACCCCTCCACTTT. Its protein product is CASSRTGGFGDSPLHF.

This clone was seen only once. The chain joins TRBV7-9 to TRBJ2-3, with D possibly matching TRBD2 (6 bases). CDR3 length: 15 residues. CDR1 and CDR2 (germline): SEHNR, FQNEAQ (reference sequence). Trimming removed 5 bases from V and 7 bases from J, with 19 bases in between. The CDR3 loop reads CASSARGGRGNTQYF. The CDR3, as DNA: TGTGCCAGCAGCGCCCGTGGAGGGAGAGGGAATACGCAGTATTTT.

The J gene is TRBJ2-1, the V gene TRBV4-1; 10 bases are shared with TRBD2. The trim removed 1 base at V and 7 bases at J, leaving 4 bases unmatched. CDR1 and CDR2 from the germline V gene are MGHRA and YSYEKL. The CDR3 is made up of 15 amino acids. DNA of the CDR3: TGCGCCAGCAGCCAAGGACTAGCGGGTGTAAATGAGCAGTTCTTC. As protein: CASSQGLAGVNEQFF.

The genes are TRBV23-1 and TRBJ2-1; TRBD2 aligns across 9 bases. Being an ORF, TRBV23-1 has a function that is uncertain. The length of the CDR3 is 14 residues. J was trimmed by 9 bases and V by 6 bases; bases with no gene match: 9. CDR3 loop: CASSPGLASGEQFF. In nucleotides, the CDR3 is TGCGCCAGCAGCCCCGGACTAGCGTCGGGTGAGCAGTTCTTC.

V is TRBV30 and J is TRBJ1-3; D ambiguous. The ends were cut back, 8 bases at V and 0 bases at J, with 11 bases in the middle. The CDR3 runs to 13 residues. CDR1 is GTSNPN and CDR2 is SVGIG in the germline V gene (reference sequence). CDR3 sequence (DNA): TGTGCCCTAAACGCGGGCTCTGGAAACACCATATATTTT. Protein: CALNAGSGNTIYF.

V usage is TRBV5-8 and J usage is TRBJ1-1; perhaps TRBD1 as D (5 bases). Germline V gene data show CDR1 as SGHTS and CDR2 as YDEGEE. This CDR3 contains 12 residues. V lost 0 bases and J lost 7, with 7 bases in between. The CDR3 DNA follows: TGTGCCAGCAGCTTGGTGGGGGGTGAAGCTTTCTTT. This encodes CASSLVGGEAFF. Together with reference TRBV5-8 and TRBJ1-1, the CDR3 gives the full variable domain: EAGVTQSPTHLIKTRGQQATLRCSPISGHTSVYWYQQALGLGLQFLLWYDEGEERNRGNFPPRFSGRQFPNYSSELNVNALELEDSALYLCASSLVGGEAFFGQGTRLTVV.

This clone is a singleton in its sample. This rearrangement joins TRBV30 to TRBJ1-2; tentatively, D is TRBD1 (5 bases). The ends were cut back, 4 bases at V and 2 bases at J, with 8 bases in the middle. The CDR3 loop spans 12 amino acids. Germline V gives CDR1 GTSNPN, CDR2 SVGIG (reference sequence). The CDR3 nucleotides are TGTGCCTGGAAACAGGAAAACTATGGCTACACCTTC. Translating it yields CAWKQENYGYTF.

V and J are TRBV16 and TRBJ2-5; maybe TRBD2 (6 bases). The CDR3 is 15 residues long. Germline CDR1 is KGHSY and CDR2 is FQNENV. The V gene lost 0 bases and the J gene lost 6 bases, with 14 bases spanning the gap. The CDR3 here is CASSQSVLAPKTQYF. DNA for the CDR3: TGTGCCAGCAGCCAATCCGTACTAGCTCCCAAGACCCAGTACTTC.

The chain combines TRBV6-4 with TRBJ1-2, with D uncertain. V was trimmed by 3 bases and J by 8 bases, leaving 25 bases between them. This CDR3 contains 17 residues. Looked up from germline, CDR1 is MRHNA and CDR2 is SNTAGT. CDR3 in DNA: TGTGCCAGCAGTGAAGCTTTAGGCGGGCCAGGCCAACCAGGCTACACCTTC. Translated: CASSEALGGPGQPGYTF.

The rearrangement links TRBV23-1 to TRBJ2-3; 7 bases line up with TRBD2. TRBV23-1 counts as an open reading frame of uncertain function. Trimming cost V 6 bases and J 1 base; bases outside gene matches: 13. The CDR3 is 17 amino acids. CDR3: CASRPGTTQTGTDTQYF. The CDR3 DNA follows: TGCGCCAGCAGACCCGGGACTACCCAAACCGGCACAGATACGCAGTATTTT.

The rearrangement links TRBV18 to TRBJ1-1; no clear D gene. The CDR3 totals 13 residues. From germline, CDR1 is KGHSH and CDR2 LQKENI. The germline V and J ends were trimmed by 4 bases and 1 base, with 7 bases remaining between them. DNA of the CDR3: TGTGCCAGCTCACTAGAACCGAACACTGAAGCTTTCTTT. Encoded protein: CASSLEPNTEAFF.

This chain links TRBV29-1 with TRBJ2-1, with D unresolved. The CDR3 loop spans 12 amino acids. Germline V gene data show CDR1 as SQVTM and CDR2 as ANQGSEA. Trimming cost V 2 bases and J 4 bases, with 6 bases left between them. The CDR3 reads CSVEWRYNEQFF. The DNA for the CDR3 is TGCAGCGTTGAATGGCGGTACAATGAGCAGTTCTTC.

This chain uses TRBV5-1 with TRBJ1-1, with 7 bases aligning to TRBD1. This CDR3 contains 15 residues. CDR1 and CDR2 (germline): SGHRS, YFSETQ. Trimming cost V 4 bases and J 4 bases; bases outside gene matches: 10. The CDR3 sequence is CASSLETGLGTEAFF. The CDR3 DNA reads TGCGCCAGCAGCCTGGAGACAGGGTTGGGCACTGAAGCTTTCTTT.

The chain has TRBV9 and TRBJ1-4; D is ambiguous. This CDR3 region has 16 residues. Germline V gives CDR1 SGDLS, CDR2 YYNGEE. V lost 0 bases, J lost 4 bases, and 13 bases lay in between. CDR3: CASSVGEERGNEKLFF. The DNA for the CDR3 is TGTGCCAGCAGCGTAGGAGAGGAGAGAGGTAATGAAAAACTGTTTTTT.

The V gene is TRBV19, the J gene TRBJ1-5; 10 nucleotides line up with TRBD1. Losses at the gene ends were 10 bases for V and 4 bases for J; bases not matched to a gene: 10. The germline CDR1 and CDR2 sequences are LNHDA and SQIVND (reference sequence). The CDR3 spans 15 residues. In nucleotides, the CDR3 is TGTGCCACAAAAGGGGGACAGGGGCGGAATCAGCCCCAGCATTTT. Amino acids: CATKGGQGRNQPQHF.

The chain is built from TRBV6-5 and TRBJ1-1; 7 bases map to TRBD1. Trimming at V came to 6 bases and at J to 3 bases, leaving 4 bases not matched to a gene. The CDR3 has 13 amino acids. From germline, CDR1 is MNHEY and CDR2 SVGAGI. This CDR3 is CASRQGPYTEAFF. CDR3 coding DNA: TGTGCCAGCAGACAGGGGCCTTACACTGAAGCTTTCTTT.

In DNA form, the CDR3 reads TGCAGCGCCGGAGACGTTGGGCAGCCCCAGCATTTT. It codes for CSAGDVGQPQHF. This chain links TRBV29-1 with TRBJ1-5; unclear D gene. V lost 7 bases to trimming and J lost 7 bases, with 14 bases between them. Per germline, CDR1 SQVTM and CDR2 ANQGSEA. The CDR3 has 12 residues.

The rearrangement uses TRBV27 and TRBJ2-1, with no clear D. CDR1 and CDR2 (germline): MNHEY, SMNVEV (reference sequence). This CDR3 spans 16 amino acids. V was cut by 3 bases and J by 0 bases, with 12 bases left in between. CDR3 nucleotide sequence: TGTGCCAGCAGTTTCATTGGTAGCTACTCCTACAATGAGCAGTTCTTC. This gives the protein CASSFIGSYSYNEQFF.

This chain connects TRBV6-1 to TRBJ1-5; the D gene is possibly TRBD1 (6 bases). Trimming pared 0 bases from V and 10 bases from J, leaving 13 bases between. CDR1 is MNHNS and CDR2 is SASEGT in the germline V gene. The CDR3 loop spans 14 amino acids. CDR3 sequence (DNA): TGTGCCAGCAGTGAAGCAAGGGGGAGGGAACCCCAGCATTTT. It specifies CASSEARGREPQHF.

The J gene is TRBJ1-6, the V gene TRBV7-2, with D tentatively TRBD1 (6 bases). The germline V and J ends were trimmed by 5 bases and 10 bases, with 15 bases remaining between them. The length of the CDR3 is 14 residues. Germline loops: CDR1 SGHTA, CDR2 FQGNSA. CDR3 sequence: CASSPIGGGSPLHF. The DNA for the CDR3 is TGTGCCAGCAGCCCAATCGGGGGGGGCTCACCCCTCCACTTT.

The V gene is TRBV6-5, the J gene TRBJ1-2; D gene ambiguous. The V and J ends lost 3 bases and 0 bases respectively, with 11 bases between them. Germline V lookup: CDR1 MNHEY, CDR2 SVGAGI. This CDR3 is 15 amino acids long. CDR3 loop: CASSYRQTTNYGYTF. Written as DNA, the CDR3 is TGTGCCAGCAGTTATAGGCAGACTACTAACTATGGCTACACCTTC.

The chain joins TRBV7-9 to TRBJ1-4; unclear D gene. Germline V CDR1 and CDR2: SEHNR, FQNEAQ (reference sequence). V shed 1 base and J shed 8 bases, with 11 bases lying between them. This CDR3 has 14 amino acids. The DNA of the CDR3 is TGTGCCAGCAGCTTAGAAGGGAGTAGCGAAAAACTGTTTTTT. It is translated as CASSLEGSSEKLFF.

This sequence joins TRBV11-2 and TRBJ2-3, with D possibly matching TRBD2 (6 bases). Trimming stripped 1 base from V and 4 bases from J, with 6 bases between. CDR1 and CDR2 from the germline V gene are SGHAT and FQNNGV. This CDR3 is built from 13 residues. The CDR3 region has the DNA TGTGCCAGCAGCTTAGGGAGGGCAGATACGCAGTATTTT. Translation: CASSLGRADTQYF.

The CDR3 here is CASSEGGRGLSETQYF. In nucleotides, the CDR3 is TGTGCCAGCAGTGAAGGTGGCAGGGGGTTGTCGGAGACCCAGTACTTC. The V call is TRBV6-1, the J call TRBJ2-5; the match to TRBD1 covers 7 bases. V lost 1 base, J lost 5 bases, and 10 bases stayed unmatched. CDR3 length: 16 residues. Germline V gives CDR1 MNHNS, CDR2 SASEGT.

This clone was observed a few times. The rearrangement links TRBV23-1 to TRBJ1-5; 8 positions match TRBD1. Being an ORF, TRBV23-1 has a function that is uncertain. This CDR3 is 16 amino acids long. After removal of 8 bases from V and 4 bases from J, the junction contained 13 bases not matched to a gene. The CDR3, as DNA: TGCGCCAGCGCCCGGATACAGGGGGAAGGGAATCAGCCCCAGCATTTT. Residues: CASARIQGEGNQPQHF.

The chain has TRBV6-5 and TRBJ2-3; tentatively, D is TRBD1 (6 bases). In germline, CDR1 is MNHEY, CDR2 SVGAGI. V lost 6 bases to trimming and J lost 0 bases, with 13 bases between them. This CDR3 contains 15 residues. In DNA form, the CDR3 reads TGTGCCAGCAGACCGGGACAAATAAGCACAGATACGCAGTATTTT. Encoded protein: CASRPGQISTDTQYF.

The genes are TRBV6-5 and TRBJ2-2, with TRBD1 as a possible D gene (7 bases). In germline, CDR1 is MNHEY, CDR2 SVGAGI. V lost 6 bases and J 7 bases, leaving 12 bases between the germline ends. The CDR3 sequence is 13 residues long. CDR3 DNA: TGTGCCAGCAGGGAGGGGACAGTCGGGGAGCTGTTTTTT. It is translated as CASREGTVGELFF.